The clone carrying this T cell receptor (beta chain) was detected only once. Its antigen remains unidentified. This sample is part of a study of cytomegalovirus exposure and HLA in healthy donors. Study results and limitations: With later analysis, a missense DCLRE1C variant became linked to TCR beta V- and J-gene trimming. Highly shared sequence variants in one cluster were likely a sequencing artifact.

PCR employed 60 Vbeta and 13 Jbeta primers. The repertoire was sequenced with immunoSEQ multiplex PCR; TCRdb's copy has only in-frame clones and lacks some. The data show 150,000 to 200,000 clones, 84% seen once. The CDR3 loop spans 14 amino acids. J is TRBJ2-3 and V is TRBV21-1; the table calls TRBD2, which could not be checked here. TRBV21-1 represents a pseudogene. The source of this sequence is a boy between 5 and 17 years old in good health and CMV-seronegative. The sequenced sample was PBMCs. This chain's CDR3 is CASSIVGRTDTQYF. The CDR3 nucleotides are TGTGCCAGCAGCATTGTAGGGAGGACAGATACGCAGTATTTT.